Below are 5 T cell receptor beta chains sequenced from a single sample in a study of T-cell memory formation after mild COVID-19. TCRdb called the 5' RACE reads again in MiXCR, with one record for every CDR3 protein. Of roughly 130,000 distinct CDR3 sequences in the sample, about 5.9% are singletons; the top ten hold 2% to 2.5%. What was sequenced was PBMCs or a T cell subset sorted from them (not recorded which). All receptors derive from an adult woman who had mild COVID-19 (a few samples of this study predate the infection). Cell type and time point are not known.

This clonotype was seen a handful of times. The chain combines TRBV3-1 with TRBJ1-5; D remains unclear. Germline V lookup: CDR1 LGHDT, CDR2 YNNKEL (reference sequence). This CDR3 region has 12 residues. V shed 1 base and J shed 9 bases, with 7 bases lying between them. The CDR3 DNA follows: TGTGCCAGCAGCCAAGGGCTGGGGCCCCAGCATTTT. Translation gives CASSQGLGPQHF.

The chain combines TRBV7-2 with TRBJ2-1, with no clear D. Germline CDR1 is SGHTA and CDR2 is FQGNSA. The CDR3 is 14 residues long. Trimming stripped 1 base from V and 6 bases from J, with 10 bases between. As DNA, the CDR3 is TGTGCCAGCAGCTTAGATAGGCGAACCAATGAGCAGTTCTTC. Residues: CASSLDRRTNEQFF.

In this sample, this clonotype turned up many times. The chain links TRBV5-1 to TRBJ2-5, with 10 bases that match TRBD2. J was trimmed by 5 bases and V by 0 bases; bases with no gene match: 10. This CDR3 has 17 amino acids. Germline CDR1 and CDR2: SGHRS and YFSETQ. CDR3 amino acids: CASSLEALAGARETQYF. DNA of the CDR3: TGCGCCAGCAGCTTGGAGGCCCTAGCGGGGGCCCGGGAGACCCAGTACTTC.

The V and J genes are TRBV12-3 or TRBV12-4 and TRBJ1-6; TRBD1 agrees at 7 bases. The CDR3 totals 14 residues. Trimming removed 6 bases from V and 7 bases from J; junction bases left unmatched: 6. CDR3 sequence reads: CASSQGQRNSPLHF. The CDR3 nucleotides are TGTGCCAGCAGCCAGGGACAGAGGAATTCACCCCTCCACTTT.

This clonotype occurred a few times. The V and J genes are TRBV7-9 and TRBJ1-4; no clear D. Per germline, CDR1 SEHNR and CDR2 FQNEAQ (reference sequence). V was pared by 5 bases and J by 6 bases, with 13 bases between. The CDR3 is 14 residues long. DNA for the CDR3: TGTGCCAGCAGCCCGGCGGCTTCCGATGAAAAACTGTTTTTT. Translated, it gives CASSPAASDEKLFF.